Listed here are 13 T cell receptor beta chains from one sample, sequenced in a study of molecular identifiers for immune sequencing clone quantification. TCRdb fed the PCR reads into MiXCR, producing one record per CDR3 protein. The sample contains around 480,000 distinct CDR3 sequences, around a fifth of which appear only once. Sequencing was done on a sample of naive CD8+ T cells from blood, with Jurkat cell RNA spiked in. Noted subset: FACS-sorted CD8+CD4-CCR7+CD45RA+ naive T cells. The receptors come from a human donor in good health. Some libraries in this study had Jurkat cell RNA spiked in.

The chain joins TRBV7-9 to TRBJ2-3; D is uncertain. Germline CDR1 is SEHNR and CDR2 is FQNEAQ (reference sequence). V shed 4 bases and J shed 10 bases, with 12 bases lying between them. CDR3 size: 12 residues. Written as DNA, the CDR3 is TGTGCCAGCAGCTCCTCTATGGGTGCGCAGTATTTT. Residues: CASSSSMGAQYF.

In the case of this clonotype: A read error may account for a junction end that differs from germline. This chain joins TRBV9 and TRBJ2-5, with D possibly TRBD2 on 5 matching bases. CDR3 length: 16 residues. Germline V gene lookup returns CDR1 SGDLS and CDR2 YYNGEE. DNA for the CDR3: TGTACCAGCAGCCCCAAAGCCGGAGGCGTACAAGAGACCCAGTACTTC. Its protein product is CTSSPKAGGVQETQYF.

There are a few counts of this clonotype. The gene calls are TRBV7-6 and TRBJ2-7; 7 positions agree with TRBD1. The CDR3 is 14 amino acids. The germline gives CDR1 SGHVS, CDR2 FNYEAQ. V lost 1 base to trimming and J lost 6 bases; unmatched junction nucleotides: 6. The CDR3 sequence is CASSLGTGVSEQYF. The DNA for the CDR3 is TGTGCCAGCAGCTTAGGGACAGGAGTAAGCGAGCAGTACTTC.

This sequence joins TRBV24-1 and TRBJ2-1; D possibly corresponds to TRBD2 (5 bases). The V end lost 1 base, the J end lost 0 bases, and 6 bases lay between the germline ends. The germline V gene encodes CDR1 KGHDR and CDR2 SFDVKD. The length of the CDR3 is 15 residues. This CDR3 is CATSDLGSSYNEQFF. DNA of the CDR3: TGTGCCACCAGTGATTTAGGGAGCTCCTACAATGAGCAGTTCTTC.

This chain uses TRBV4-1 with TRBJ2-7; perhaps TRBD1 as D (6 bases). Germline V gives CDR1 MGHRA, CDR2 YSYEKL. V lost 1 base, J lost 3 bases, and 13 bases lay in between. The CDR3 has 15 residues. CDR3: CASSQVQGVHYEQYF. The CDR3 DNA is TGCGCCAGCAGCCAAGTACAGGGAGTCCACTACGAGCAGTACTTC.

The rearrangement links TRBV7-2 to TRBJ1-6; D gene unclear. The length of the CDR3 is 14 residues. V was clipped by 1 base and J by 9 bases, with 10 bases between them. Germline loops: CDR1 SGHTA, CDR2 FQGNSA. CDR3 in DNA: TGTGCCAGCAGCTTAGTTCCCCCCGGTTCACCCCTCCACTTT. This translates into CASSLVPPGSPLHF.

This clonotype was picked up many times. The J gene is TRBJ2-5, the V gene TRBV29-1; TRBD2 is a possible D gene (5 bases). Germline V lookup: CDR1 SQVTM, CDR2 ANQGSEA. The V and J ends lost 4 bases and 2 bases respectively, with 14 bases between them. This CDR3 is built from 14 residues. CDR3 protein: CSVVSGLMQETQYF. As DNA, the CDR3 is TGCAGCGTTGTTTCCGGACTGATGCAAGAGACCCAGTACTTC.

The chain carries TRBV9 and TRBJ1-1; maybe TRBD1 (6 bases). The germline gives CDR1 SGDLS, CDR2 YYNGEE. The CDR3 has 15 amino acids. The V end was cut by 3 bases, the J end by 7 bases, with 19 bases between. Here the CDR3 reads CASSAQDGQFGEAFF. CDR3 sequence (DNA): TGTGCCAGCAGCGCCCAAGATGGACAGTTTGGTGAAGCTTTCTTT.

In its sample, this clonotype was seen a few times. The V and J genes are TRBV2 and TRBJ1-2; possibly TRBD1 for D (6 bases). Germline V gives CDR1 SNHLY, CDR2 FYNNEI. The CDR3 is 16 amino acids. The V and J ends lost 5 bases and 0 bases respectively, with 16 bases between them. CDR3 sequence reads: CASSPGHAATNYGYTF. The CDR3 DNA reads TGTGCCAGCAGTCCGGGACACGCCGCTACTAACTATGGCTACACCTTC.

The sample holds a few counts of this clonotype. The chain has TRBV27 and TRBJ2-1; 12 bases are shared with TRBD2. The germline CDR1 and CDR2 sequences are MNHEY and SMNVEV (reference sequence). The CDR3 runs to 15 residues. The trim removed 4 bases at V and 9 bases at J, leaving 7 bases unmatched. CDR3 DNA: TGTGCCAGCAGTTACCCTAGCGGGAGGGCCGGTGAGCAGTTCTTC. This encodes CASSYPSGRAGEQFF.

This clonotype was detected only a few times. One end of the junction fails to match germline, which may point to a read error. The chain couples TRBV7-9 to TRBJ1-2, with 7 nucleotides matching TRBD1. The CDR3 is 16 residues long. Germline CDR1 is SEHNR and CDR2 is FQNEAQ (reference sequence). CDR3 region: CASSLGQVEANHGYTF. The CDR3 nucleotides read TGTGCCAGCAGCCTAGGACAGGTAGAGGCTAACCATGGCTACACCTTC.

This clonotype was seen many times. Its ends do not fully match the called genes, so a read error is possible. The V call is TRBV29-1, the J call TRBJ2-3; the D gene could be TRBD1 or TRBD2 (5 bases each). The CDR3 loop spans 15 amino acids. Germline V gene lookup returns CDR1 SQVTM and CDR2 ANQGSEA. Here the CDR3 DNA reads TGCAGCGCTGAACGTCGGGGCTCCAGCACAGATACGCAGTATTTT. Protein product: CSAERRGSSTDTQYF.

The genes are TRBV20-1 and TRBJ2-7, with TRBD1 matching 8 bases. CDR3 size: 14 residues. Germline V gene lookup returns CDR1 DFQATT and CDR2 SNEGSKA (reference sequence). J gave up 0 bases and V 4 bases, and 5 bases lay outside the gene matches. This CDR3 is CSATRDRFSYEQYF. The CDR3 bases are TGCAGTGCTACCCGGGACAGGTTCTCCTACGAGCAGTACTTC.